The entry below describes one T cell receptor (beta chain). As yet, its antigen is unknown. 60 Vbeta and 13 Jbeta primers were used in PCR. This table comes from immunoSEQ multiplex PCR, and its TCRdb copy is limited to in-frame clones, with some not included. The table lists approximately 40,000 clones, roughly 88% of them singletons, with roughly 11% in the top ten. This entry comes from a study of cytomegalovirus exposure and HLA in healthy donors. Broader study findings: In an earlier analysis, productive rearrangement rates for most beta V segments clustered near 87% or 30%. Analysis performed later found more than 15,000 TCR beta sequences associated with HLA alleles at 0.05 false discovery rate. The authors later linked a missense DCLRE1C variant to TCR beta V- and J-gene trimming.

The CDR3 consists of 17 residues. Losses at the gene ends were 6 bases for V and 5 bases for J; bases not matched to a gene: 15. Germline CDR1 is SGHDN and CDR2 is FVKESK. The chain couples TRBV14 to TRBJ2-5; 10 bases agree with TRBD1. The sample consisted of PBMCs. This sequence originates from a woman between 40 and 55 years old in good health and CMV-seropositive. The CDR3 coding sequence is TGTGCCAGCAGTCGCCCCCGGGACAGGGGCTTCGGGGAGACCCAGTACTTC. Translated: CASSRPRDRGFGETQYF.